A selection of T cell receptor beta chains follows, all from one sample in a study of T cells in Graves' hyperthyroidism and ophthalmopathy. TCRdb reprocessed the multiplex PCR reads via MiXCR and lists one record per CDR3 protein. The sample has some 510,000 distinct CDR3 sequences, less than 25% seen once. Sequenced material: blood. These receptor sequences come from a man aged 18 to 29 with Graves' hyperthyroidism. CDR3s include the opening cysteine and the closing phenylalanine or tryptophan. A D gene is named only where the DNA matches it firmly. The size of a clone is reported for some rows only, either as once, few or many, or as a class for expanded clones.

TGCAGCGCCACCGGGACAGCCCAATTCGGCGAGCAGTACTTC | CSATGTAQFGEQYF | TRBJ2-7 | TRBV29-1 | many | TRBD1 | 14
TGTGCCTGGAGAGGAGAGACTGAAGCTTTCTTT | CAWRGETEAFF | TRBJ1-1 | TRBV30 | few | NA | 11
TGCAGCGTTGATGGCTGGGGGACAGACTATGGCTACACCTTC | CSVDGWGTDYGYTF | TRBJ1-2 | TRBV29-1 | many | TRBD1 | 14
TGTGCCAGCAGCTTAGATGCTAGCGGGTACGACGAGCAGTACTTC | CASSLDASGYDEQYF | TRBJ2-7 | TRBV11-2 | NA | TRBD2 | 15
TGTGCTAGCAGTTTAAGTTGGACCCAGTACTTC | CASSLSWTQYF | TRBJ2-5 | TRBV28 | NA | NA | 11
TGCGCCAGCAGCCAGAAGTGGGACACTGAAGCTTTCTTT | CASSQKWDTEAFF | TRBJ1-1 | TRBV4-1 | many | NA | 13
TGTGCCAGCATGATAAGCCGGACCTCAGGGTCTCAGCCCCAGCATTTT | CASMISRTSGSQPQHF | TRBJ1-5 | TRBV6-1 | many | NA | 16
TGTGCCAGTAGTCGGAGATCAGGGAGCGGGGAGCTGTTTTTT | CASSRRSGSGELFF | TRBJ2-2 | TRBV19 | many | NA | 14
TGTGCCAGCAGTTATAGTGAGAATTCTGGCTACACCTTC | CASSYSENSGYTF | TRBJ1-2 | TRBV6-5 | NA | NA | 13
TGCGCCAGCAGTACTTCAGGGACCGAGGCATATGGCTACACCTTC | CASSTSGTEAYGYTF | TRBJ1-2 | TRBV5-1 | NA | NA | 15